This passage covers 2 T cell receptor beta chains from one sample sequenced in a study of CD8 T cells in ankylosing spondylitis. Study conclusions and caveats: Seven to nine highly homologous variants made up a TCR beta motif that seemed to typify ankylosing spondylitis blood.

These receptors lack a known antigen. One entry per CDR3 protein results from TCRdb running MiXCR on the 5' RACE reads. The sample has fewer than 550,000 distinct CDR3 sequences, 5.3% seen once. Sequenced input: blood, either unsorted or a sorted T cell fraction (not recorded which). Source of these receptors: a male donor with ankylosing spondylitis.

There are a few counts of this clonotype. This rearrangement joins TRBV7-2 to TRBJ2-1; the match to TRBD2 covers 11 bases. With V trimmed by 5 bases and J by 3 bases, 3 bases remained unmatched. Germline CDR1 and CDR2: SGHTA and FQGNSA. The length of the CDR3 is 15 residues. The CDR3 region is CASSPTSGNYNEQFF. DNA of the CDR3: TGTGCCAGCAGCCCGACTAGCGGGAACTACAATGAGCAGTTCTTC.

Many counts were recorded for this clonotype. The gene calls are TRBV3-1 and TRBJ1-2; possible D gene TRBD1, 6 bases. V was clipped by 1 base and J by 4 bases, with 16 bases between them. Germline values: CDR1 LGHDT, CDR2 YNNKEL (reference sequence). The CDR3 has 16 residues. CDR3 in DNA: TGTGCCAGCAGCCAAGGGTGGGCCCCGGGGGCCTATGGCTACACCTTC. Translating it yields CASSQGWAPGAYGYTF.